This record covers a single TCR beta chain. The antigen is undetermined. Germline trimming cut 1 base from V and 1 base from J; bases unmatched to any gene: 1. This CDR3 is 15 amino acids long. Germline CDR1 MNHEY, CDR2 SMNVEV (reference sequence). The data are from a study of cytomegalovirus exposure and HLA in healthy donors. This PCR relied on a set of 60 Vbeta primers and 13 Jbeta primers. Authors' data handling: A follow-up analysis tallied 65 million to 80 million unique TCR beta chains, roughly 11 million shared. Method: immunoSEQ multiplex PCR; TCRdb's copy keeps in-frame clones and lacks some. Clone size and V and J calls were adopted from that table, with D and trimming inferred from the DNA. The sample yields roughly 160,000 clones, roughly 70% seen once. Study outcomes and limitations: A missense DCLRE1C variant was associated with V- and J-gene trimming of TCR beta chains in a later analysis, and an independent cohort replicated the association.

The sequence was collected from a girl under 18 in good health and CMV-seronegative. The sample comprised PBMCs. This chain links TRBV27 with TRBJ2-3; TRBD2 matches at 8 bases. The CDR3, as DNA: TGTGCCAGCAGTTTATTACTAGCGGGCACAGATACGCAGTATTTT. Translated: CASSLLLAGTDTQYF.